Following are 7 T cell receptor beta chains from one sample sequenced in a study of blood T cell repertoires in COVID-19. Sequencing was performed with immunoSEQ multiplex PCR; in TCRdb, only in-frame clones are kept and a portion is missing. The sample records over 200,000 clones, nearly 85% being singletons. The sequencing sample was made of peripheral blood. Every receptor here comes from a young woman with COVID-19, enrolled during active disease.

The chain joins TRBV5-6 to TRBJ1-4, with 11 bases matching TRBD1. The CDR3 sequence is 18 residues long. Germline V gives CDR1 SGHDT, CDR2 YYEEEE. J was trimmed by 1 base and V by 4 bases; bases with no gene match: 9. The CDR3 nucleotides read TGTGCCAGCAGCCGCCCGGGACAGGGGGAAGGAACTAATGAAAAACTGTTTTTT. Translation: CASSRPGQGEGTNEKLFF.

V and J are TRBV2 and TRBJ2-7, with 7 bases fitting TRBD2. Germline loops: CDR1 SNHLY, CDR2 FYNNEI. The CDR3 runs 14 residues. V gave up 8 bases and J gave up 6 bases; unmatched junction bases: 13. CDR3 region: CASGEGIRGGEQYF. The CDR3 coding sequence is TGTGCCAGCGGGGAGGGTATCAGAGGAGGCGAGCAGTACTTC.

CDR3 residues: CASSLGVSRTGYEKLFF. CDR3 in DNA: TGTGCCAGCAGCCTGGGCGTGTCAAGGACAGGGTATGAAAAACTGTTTTTT. The J gene is TRBJ1-4, the V gene TRBV3-1 (or the pseudogene TRBV3-2), with 8 bases lining up with TRBD1. CDR1 LGHDT and CDR2 YNNKEL come from the germline V gene (reference sequence). The V and J ends lost 4 bases and 6 bases, in that order; junction bases with no gene match: 13. The CDR3 consists of 17 residues.

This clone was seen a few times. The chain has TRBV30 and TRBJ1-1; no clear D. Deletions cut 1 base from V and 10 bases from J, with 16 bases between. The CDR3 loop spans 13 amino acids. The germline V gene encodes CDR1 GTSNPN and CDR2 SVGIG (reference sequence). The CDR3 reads CAWSAAFRERAFF. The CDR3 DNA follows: TGTGCCTGGAGTGCTGCTTTTCGGGAGCGAGCTTTCTTT.

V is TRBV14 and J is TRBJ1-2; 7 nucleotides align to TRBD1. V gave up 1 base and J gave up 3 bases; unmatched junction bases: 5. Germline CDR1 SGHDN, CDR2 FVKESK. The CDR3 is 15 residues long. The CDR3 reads CASSQVRGGDYGYTF. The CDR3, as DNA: TGTGCCAGCAGCCAAGTAAGAGGGGGCGACTATGGCTACACCTTC.

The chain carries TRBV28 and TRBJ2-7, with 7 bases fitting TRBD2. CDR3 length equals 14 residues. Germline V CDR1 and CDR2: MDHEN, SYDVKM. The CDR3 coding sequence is TGTGCCAGCAGTCTTAGGGGTTCGGCTAGCGGTTACTTAGTC. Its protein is CASSLRGSASGYLV.

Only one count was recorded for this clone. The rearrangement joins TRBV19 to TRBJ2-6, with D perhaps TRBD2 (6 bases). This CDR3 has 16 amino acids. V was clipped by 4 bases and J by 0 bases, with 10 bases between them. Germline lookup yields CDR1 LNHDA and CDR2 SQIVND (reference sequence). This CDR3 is CASSSLGSSGANVLTF. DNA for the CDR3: TGTGCCAGTAGTAGCCTCGGGAGCTCTGGGGCCAACGTCCTGACTTTC.